This T cell receptor (beta chain) comes out of a study of blood T cell repertoires in COVID-19. For the study at large: Researchers got acute and convalescent COVID-19 samples from the United States, Italy and Spain. T cells, B-cell-depleted T cells, or PBMCs supplied cDNA or gDNA.

In the original workflow: From reference gene primer amplification, estimates of nucleated cell counts were derived. Clones were sequenced by immunoSEQ multiplex PCR, and TCRdb holds only the in-frame ones, with some missing. Clone size and V and J calls were adopted from that table, with D and trimming inferred from the DNA. The table lists about 260,000 clones, roughly four fifths of them singletons, with around 1.9% in the top ten. This CDR3 comprises 19 residues. Germline assignment: CDR1 SGHRS and CDR2 YFSETQ. V lost 3 bases to trimming and J lost 0 bases; unmatched junction nucleotides: 10. The chain is built from TRBV5-1 and TRBJ2-7; the match to TRBD2 covers 15 bases. This clonotype was obtained from a woman of 80 years or more with acute or convalescent COVID-19. What was sequenced was peripheral blood. The CDR3 DNA reads TGCGCCAGCAGCTATAGGACTAGCGGGGGGGCCTCCAACTCCTACGAGCAGTACTTC. Translating it yields CASSYRTSGGASNSYEQYF.